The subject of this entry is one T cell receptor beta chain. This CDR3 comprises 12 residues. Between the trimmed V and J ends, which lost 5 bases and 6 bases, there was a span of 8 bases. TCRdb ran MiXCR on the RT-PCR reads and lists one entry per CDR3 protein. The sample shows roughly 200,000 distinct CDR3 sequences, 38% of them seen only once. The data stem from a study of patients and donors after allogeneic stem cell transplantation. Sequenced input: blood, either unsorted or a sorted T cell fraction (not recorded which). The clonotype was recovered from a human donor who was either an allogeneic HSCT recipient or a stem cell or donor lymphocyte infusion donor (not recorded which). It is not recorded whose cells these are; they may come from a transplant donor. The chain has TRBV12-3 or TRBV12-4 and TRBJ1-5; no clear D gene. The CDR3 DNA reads TGTGCCAGCAGTCTCGAGGTTCAGCCCCAGCATTTT. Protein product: CASSLEVQPQHF.